This T cell receptor (beta chain) was observed in a study of OX40 agonist ivuxolimab in advanced cancers. Data came from immunoSEQ multiplex PCR; TCRdb stores just in-frame clones and leaves some out. The profile shows tens of thousands of clones, 75% to 90% of them singletons. The starting material was CD4+ or CD8+ T cells sorted from blood, obtained in a trial of the OX40 agonist ivuxolimab. This clonotype was obtained from an adult with an advanced solid tumor such as melanoma, head and neck, liver or kidney cancer.

As DNA, the CDR3 is TGTGCCAGCAGACAGGGCCCTAGCAATCAGCCCCAGCATTTT. Translation: CASRQGPSNQPQHF. The chain couples TRBV2 to TRBJ1-5; TRBD1 is a possible D gene (6 bases). V was pared by 6 bases and J by 0 bases, with 9 bases between. This CDR3 has 14 amino acids. Germline V gene sequence: CDR1 SNHLY, CDR2 FYNNEI.